Listed below are T cell receptor beta chains from one sample, sequenced in a study of shared clonotypes between healthy human individuals. Clones were sequenced by immunoSEQ multiplex PCR, and TCRdb holds only the in-frame ones, with some missing. Here the sample spans 550,000 to 750,000 clones, over 95% being singletons. Sequencing input: naive CD8+ T cells sorted from blood. The receptors come from a woman in her 30s in good health. The CDR3 runs from the conserved cysteine through the conserved F or W. A D gene is named only where the DNA matches it firmly. Expanded clones get a size class; other rows say once, few or many, or leave the size out.

clone_size	v_call	d_call	j_call	cdr3_aa	cdr3_nt
-	TRBV7-8	TRBD1	TRBJ1-6	CASKSRTGTSYNSPLHF	TGTGCCAGCAAAAGTAGGACAGGGACCTCCTATAATTCACCCCTCCACTTT
once	TRBV15	TRBD1	TRBJ1-1	CATSTNRGIAEAFF	TGTGCCACCAGCACTAACAGGGGAATCGCTGAAGCTTTCTTT
few	TRBV19	-	TRBJ2-7	CASSIRLFSYEQYF	TGTGCCAGTAGTATTAGACTTTTCTCCTACGAGCAGTACTTC
-	TRBV27	TRBD2	TRBJ2-7	CASSFSGRYEQYF	TGTGCCAGCAGTTTTAGCGGGAGGTACGAGCAGTACTTC
-	TRBV5-6	-	TRBJ2-1	CASSPRGGYYNEQFF	TGTGCCAGCAGCCCCAGAGGGGGTTACTACAATGAGCAGTTCTTC
-	TRBV5-1	TRBD1	TRBJ1-2	CASSLPAGQGFGYGYTF	TGCGCCAGCAGCCTGCCGGCTGGACAGGGCTTTGGCTATGGCTACACCTTC
-	TRBV5-6	-	TRBJ2-1	CASSWGDYEQFF	TGTGCCAGCAGCTGGGGGGACTATGAGCAGTTCTTC
-	TRBV5-8	TRBD1	TRBJ1-6	CASSFVAGGSGSPLHF	TGTGCCAGCAGCTTTGTGGCAGGGGGCTCTGGATCACCCCTCCACTTT
-	TRBV7-8	TRBD1	TRBJ2-7	CASSPRTGLGEQYF	TGTGCCAGCAGCCCCAGGACAGGGTTAGGCGAGCAGTACTTC
-	TRBV7-9	-	TRBJ1-2	CASSLDRPGNGYTF	TGTGCCAGCAGCTTAGATCGCCCAGGTAATGGCTACACCTTC
-	TRBV4-1	-	TRBJ2-1	CASSQGPAGGNEQFF	TGCGCCAGCAGCCAAGGGCCCGCCGGGGGAAATGAGCAGTTCTTC
-	TRBV29-1	TRBD2	TRBJ2-1	CGCDSGRGYNEQFF	TGCGGCTGCGATAGCGGGAGGGGTTACAATGAGCAGTTCTTC
-	TRBV29-1	TRBD1	TRBJ1-1	CSVEQGARLSTEAFF	TGCAGCGTTGAACAGGGGGCAAGGCTGAGCACTGAAGCTTTCTTT
-	TRBV27	TRBD1	TRBJ1-1	CASSSTTGVSAGTEAFF	TGTGCCAGCAGTTCGACGACAGGGGTTTCAGCGGGCACTGAAGCTTTCTTT
-	TRBV9	-	TRBJ2-1	CASSVDSESHEQFF	TGTGCCAGCAGCGTTGACTCAGAGAGCCATGAGCAGTTCTTC
-	TRBV27	TRBD2	TRBJ2-1	CASSLRSLAGEYNEQFF	TGTGCCAGCAGTTTAAGATCCCTAGCGGGAGAGTACAATGAGCAGTTCTTC
once	TRBV5-8	-	TRBJ2-1	CASSFRLRSWNEQFF	TGTGCCAGCAGTTTTAGGTTACGGAGCTGGAATGAGCAGTTCTTC
-	TRBV4-1	-	TRBJ2-3	CASSQDITGEGSTDTQYF	TGCGCCAGCAGCCAAGATATTACGGGAGAGGGGAGCACAGATACGCAGTATTTT
-	TRBV28	TRBD1	TRBJ1-2	CASSTSETGNRGYTF	TGTGCCAGCAGTACCTCCGAGACAGGGAACCGGGGCTACACCTTC
-	TRBV29-1	-	TRBJ2-1	CSVESVGSSSSYNEQFF	TGCAGCGTTGAATCCGTCGGAAGTTCCAGCTCCTACAATGAGCAGTTCTTC
-	TRBV7-9	-	TRBJ2-7	CASSSQDSSYEQYF	TGTGCCAGCAGCTCTCAGGACAGCTCCTACGAGCAGTACTTC
-	TRBV7-2	TRBD2	TRBJ2-7	CASSLLSGGAYEQYF	TGTGCCAGCAGCTTACTTAGCGGGGGGGCCTACGAGCAGTACTTC
-	TRBV27	-	TRBJ1-4	CASSPQLEGLLVKLFF	TGTGCCAGCAGCCCCCAGTTGGAGGGTCTGTTGGTAAAACTGTTTTTT
-	TRBV7-8	TRBD2	TRBJ2-1	CASSSYSGRGQFF	TGTGCCAGCAGCTCCTATAGCGGGAGAGGGCAGTTCTTC
-	TRBV30	-	TRBJ1-5	CAWSVLGFNQPQHF	TGTGCCTGGAGTGTACTGGGCTTCAATCAGCCCCAGCATTTT
-	TRBV29-1	TRBD2	TRBJ2-1	CSVGGEIAGEIPYNEQFF	TGCAGCGTTGGCGGCGAAATAGCGGGAGAGATACCCTACAATGAGCAGTTCTTC
once	TRBV5-1	-	TRBJ2-1	CASSLDPGLRSSYNEQFF	TGCGCCAGCAGCTTGGACCCTGGATTGCGGAGCTCCTACAATGAGCAGTTCTTC
-	TRBV13	-	TRBJ2-7	CASSKQGLHSYEQYF	TGTGCCAGCAGCAAGCAGGGCCTACATTCCTACGAGCAGTACTTC
-	TRBV11-2	-	TRBJ2-5	CASSSPSGVEETQYF	TGTGCCAGCAGCTCCCCTTCTGGAGTGGAAGAGACCCAGTACTTC
-	TRBV7-9	-	TRBJ2-5	CASSLRTSETQYF	TGTGCCAGCAGCTTACGTACCTCGGAGACCCAGTACTTC
-	TRBV10-1	-	TRBJ1-1	CASSDDLQLEAFF	TGCGCCAGCAGTGACGACCTACAGCTTGAAGCTTTCTTT
-	TRBV27	-	TRBJ2-7	CASSYSGPREQYF	TGTGCCAGCAGTTATAGCGGTCCTAGAGAGCAGTACTTC
-	TRBV9	-	TRBJ2-7	CASSPEQGSSYEQYF	TGTGCCAGCAGTCCCGAGCAGGGGAGCTCCTACGAGCAGTACTTC
-	TRBV27	-	TRBJ2-7	CASSLSPGAWEQYF	TGTGCCAGCAGTTTGTCCCCAGGGGCCTGGGAGCAGTACTTC
many	TRBV18	-	TRBJ2-1	CASSLSGRYYNEQFF	TGTGCCAGCTCACTTTCCGGGAGATACTACAATGAGCAGTTCTTC
-	TRBV28	-	TRBJ2-7	CACCSGYEQYF	TGTGCCTGTTGCAGCGGCTACGAGCAGTACTTC
-	TRBV5-6	-	TRBJ2-7	CASSLAARLGEQYF	TGTGCCAGCAGCTTGGCCGCCAGGCTCGGGGAGCAGTACTTC
-	TRBV14	-	TRBJ2-1	CASSQEAASVWDEQFF	TGTGCCAGCAGCCAAGAAGCGGCTAGCGTATGGGATGAGCAGTTCTTC
-	TRBV5-1	TRBD2	TRBJ2-2	CASSFLPGLAGDSNTGELFF	TGCGCCAGCAGCTTTCTTCCGGGACTAGCGGGGGATAGTAACACCGGGGAGCTGTTTTTT
-	TRBV27	-	TRBJ2-2	CASSLGRSGELFF	TGTGCCAGCAGTTTAGGGCGAAGCGGGGAGCTGTTTTTT
-	TRBV5-6	TRBD2	TRBJ2-7	CASTGGDEQYF	TGTGCCAGCACCGGGGGGGACGAGCAGTACTTC
-	TRBV28	-	TRBJ2-3	CASSLLLGGTDTQYF	TGTGCCAGCAGTTTATTGCTAGGAGGAACAGATACGCAGTATTTT
-	TRBV7-9	-	TRBJ1-4	CASSLRVEEKLFF	TGTGCCAGCAGCTTGCGAGTGGAGGAAAAACTGTTTTTT
-	TRBV6-5	-	TRBJ2-7	CASSYGTPISYEQYF	TGTGCCAGCAGTTACGGGACACCGATCTCCTACGAGCAGTACTTC